Listed below are T cell receptor beta chains from one sample, sequenced in a study of shared clonotypes between healthy human individuals. The repertoire was sequenced with immunoSEQ multiplex PCR; TCRdb's copy has only in-frame clones and lacks some. The sample carries millions of clones, roughly 94% recorded once. Specimen: naive CD4+ T cells sorted from blood. The receptors here all came from a young man in good health. Each CDR3 is given with its conserved first and last residue. A D gene is named only where the DNA matches it firmly. For some rows the clone size is stated as once, few or many, or as a class when expanded; others skip it.

clone size,J gene,V gene,D gene,CDR3 protein,CDR3 DNA
NA,TRBJ2-7,TRBV27,NA,CASSLAGPRESNEQYF,TGTGCCAGCAGTCTAGCAGGGCCGAGGGAGAGCAACGAGCAGTACTTC
NA,TRBJ1-3,TRBV6-1,NA,CASSTTGGRTIYF,TGTGCCAGCAGTACTACGGGGGGGAGAACCATATATTTT
NA,TRBJ1-6,TRBV7-9,TRBD1,CASSPGGDSPLHF,TGTGCCAGCAGTCCAGGGGGGGATTCACCCCTCCACTTT
NA,TRBJ2-7,TRBV18,NA,CASSRVREAYEQYF,TGTGCCAGCTCACGAGTCAGGGAGGCCTACGAGCAGTACTTC
NA,TRBJ1-1,TRBV7-9,NA,CASSFPETGQTHTFIF,TGTGCCAGCAGCTTCCCGGAGACAGGACAGACTCACACATTTATTTTT
NA,TRBJ2-3,TRBV5-4,TRBD1,CASSSTGVDTQYF,TGTGCCAGCAGCTCCACAGGGGTAGATACGCAGTATTTT
NA,TRBJ2-7,TRBV30,NA,CAWSDRYEQYF,TGTGCCTGGAGTGACAGATACGAGCAGTACTTC
NA,TRBJ2-5,TRBV9,NA,CASSVGAGIQETQYF,TGTGCCAGCAGCGTAGGAGCAGGGATACAAGAGACCCAGTACTTC
NA,TRBJ2-5,TRBV10-3,TRBD1,CAIRGTGGVETQYF,TGTGCCATCAGGGGGACAGGGGGCGTAGAGACCCAGTACTTC
NA,TRBJ1-2,TRBV29-1,NA,CSVDEGGYGYTF,TGCAGCGTTGACGAGGGTGGGTATGGCTACACCTTC
NA,TRBJ2-5,TRBV7-2,NA,CASSLGQNDVETQYF,TGTGCCAGCAGCTTAGGACAAAACGATGTGGAGACCCAGTACTTC
NA,TRBJ2-1,TRBV6-5,NA,CASSYSYNSYNEQFF,TGTGCCAGCAGTTACTCCTACAACTCCTACAATGAGCAGTTCTTC
few,TRBJ1-1,TRBV18,NA,CASSPMAGMVSTEAFF,TGTGCCAGCTCACCGATGGCAGGGATGGTGAGCACTGAAGCTTTCTTT
NA,TRBJ1-2,TRBV19,NA,CASTHRDPRYGYTF,TGTGCCAGTACCCACAGGGATCCTAGGTATGGCTACACCTTC
once,TRBJ2-3,TRBV5-6,NA,CASSWNPSLADTQYF,TGTGCCAGCAGCTGGAACCCTTCTTTGGCAGATACGCAGTATTTT
NA,TRBJ2-1,TRBV28,NA,CASSWGGSEQFF,TGTGCCAGCAGTTGGGGAGGTAGCGAGCAGTTCTTC
NA,TRBJ1-4,TRBV18,TRBD1,CASSPQGGTNEKLFF,TGTGCCAGCTCACCTCAGGGGGGAACTAATGAAAAACTGTTTTTT
NA,TRBJ2-5,TRBV30,TRBD2,CAWTGIQAAGVGATQYF,TGTGCCTGGACGGGGATCCAGGCAGCGGGAGTGGGTGCGACCCAGTACTTC
NA,TRBJ1-4,TRBV18,TRBD1,CASSDRGNEKLFF,TGTGCCAGCTCGGACAGGGGGAATGAAAAACTGTTTTTT
NA,TRBJ2-2,TRBV30,TRBD2,CACSSGRVTGELFF,TGTGCCTGTTCTAGCGGGAGGGTCACCGGGGAGCTGTTTTTT
NA,TRBJ2-7,TRBV6-1,NA,CASSHRDHEQYF,TGTGCCAGCAGTCACAGAGACCACGAGCAGTACTTC
NA,TRBJ2-1,TRBV4-1,TRBD2,CASSQRSSGTENEQFF,TGCGCCAGCAGCCAGAGGAGTAGCGGGACCGAAAATGAGCAGTTCTTC
NA,TRBJ1-4,TRBV28,NA,CASSPGGANEKLFF,TGTGCCAGCAGTCCTGGAGGGGCGAATGAAAAACTGTTTTTT
NA,TRBJ2-4,TRBV7-9,NA,CASSFIDRGDIQYF,TGTGCCAGCAGCTTCATCGACAGAGGGGACATTCAGTACTTC
NA,TRBJ2-1,TRBV6-5,NA,CASSQIGGYNEQFF,TGTGCCAGCAGCCAGATTGGGGGTTACAATGAGCAGTTCTTC
NA,TRBJ2-5,TRBV6-6,NA,CASSYGQGSAQETQYF,TGTGCCAGCAGTTACGGCCAGGGGTCAGCTCAAGAGACCCAGTACTTC
many,TRBJ1-2,TRBV5-4,NA,CASSYEGWDGYTF,TGTGCCAGCAGCTACGAGGGGTGGGATGGCTACACCTTC
NA,TRBJ1-5,TRBV2,NA,CASSLQRTNQPQHF,TGTGCCAGCAGCCTACAGAGAACCAATCAGCCCCAGCATTTT
NA,TRBJ2-1,TRBV21-1,NA,CASSKALDYEQFF,TGTGCCAGCAGCAAAGCGCTTGACTATGAGCAGTTCTTC
NA,TRBJ2-5,TRBV29-1,NA,CSVDKGNQETQYF,TGCAGCGTTGACAAGGGGAACCAAGAGACCCAGTACTTC
NA,TRBJ2-3,TRBV30,NA,CAWGTPWDTQYF,TGTGCCTGGGGGACTCCCTGGGATACGCAGTATTTT
NA,TRBJ1-2,TRBV30,NA,CAWAIGAYYGYTF,TGTGCCTGGGCTATTGGAGCCTACTATGGCTACACCTTC
NA,TRBJ1-5,TRBV6-6,NA,CASTDGGVSQPQHF,TGTGCCAGCACCGACGGAGGGGTTTCCCAGCCCCAGCATTTT
NA,TRBJ2-7,TRBV6-5,NA,CAGGRGDEQYF,TGTGCCGGGGGGCGGGGCGACGAGCAGTACTTC
NA,TRBJ1-2,TRBV11-2,NA,CASSPERAPGGGYTF,TGTGCCAGCAGCCCCGAAAGGGCCCCTGGAGGTGGCTACACCTTC
NA,TRBJ1-1,TRBV30,NA,CAWSADLQGEAFF,TGTGCCTGGAGCGCAGACTTACAGGGAGAAGCTTTCTTT
NA,TRBJ1-1,TRBV19,NA,CASSTLPGTEAFF,TGTGCCAGTAGTACACTCCCGGGGACTGAAGCTTTCTTT
NA,TRBJ1-4,TRBV7-9,NA,CASSRTLRDLNEKLFF,TGTGCCAGCAGCCGTACCCTCAGGGACCTTAATGAAAAACTGTTTTTT
NA,TRBJ1-1,TRBV11-2,NA,CASSLERGTEAFF,TGTGCCAGCAGCTTAGAAAGAGGCACTGAAGCTTTCTTT
NA,TRBJ2-6,TRBV18,TRBD1,CASHGTVQGSGANVLTF,TGTGCCAGCCACGGGACAGTCCAAGGCTCTGGGGCCAACGTCCTGACTTTC
NA,TRBJ2-3,TRBV4-1,TRBD2,CASSQLSGGGTDTQYF,TGCGCCAGCAGCCAACTCTCCGGGGGGGGCACAGATACGCAGTATTTT
NA,TRBJ1-1,TRBV19,TRBD1,CASNRDRNQGGMNTEAFF,TGTGCCAGTAACCGGGACAGAAATCAAGGGGGTATGAACACTGAAGCTTTCTTT
once,TRBJ1-6,TRBV7-9,TRBD1,CASSLGQTGGNSPLHF,TGTGCCAGCAGCTTGGGACAGACTGGGGGTAATTCACCCCTCCACTTT
NA,TRBJ2-7,TRBV6-1,NA,CASSEPVGSYVEQYF,TGTGCCAGCAGTGAGCCGGTCGGCTCCTACGTGGAGCAGTACTTC
NA,TRBJ1-4,TRBV5-1,NA,CASSWTAEGNEKLFF,TGCGCCAGCAGTTGGACTGCCGAGGGGAATGAAAAACTGTTTTTT
NA,TRBJ2-7,TRBV9,NA,CASSVTGQSIEQYF,TGTGCCAGCAGCGTAACTGGACAGTCCATCGAGCAGTACTTC
NA,TRBJ1-2,TRBV6-1,TRBD1,CASSAPNRGPFRGYTF,TGTGCCAGCAGTGCTCCGAACAGGGGGCCCTTTCGGGGCTACACCTTC
NA,TRBJ2-1,TRBV6-6,NA,CASGLAYNEQFF,TGTGCCAGCGGACTGGCATACAATGAGCAGTTCTTC
NA,TRBJ1-1,TRBV5-1,NA,CASSLGGEWGHSAFF,TGCGCCAGCAGCTTGGGTGGGGAATGGGGCCACTCAGCTTTCTTT
NA,TRBJ2-7,TRBV18,NA,CASSPSAGFNFYEQYF,TGTGCCAGCTCACCATCCGCAGGGTTTAACTTCTACGAGCAGTACTTC
NA,TRBJ1-5,TRBV10-1,NA,CASRGSGRGTNQPQHF,TGCGCCAGCAGGGGATCCGGCAGGGGAACGAATCAGCCCCAGCATTTT
NA,TRBJ1-2,TRBV9,NA,CASSPRTRDWYGYTF,TGTGCCAGCAGTCCCAGGACCAGGGACTGGTATGGCTACACCTTC
once,TRBJ1-6,TRBV18,NA,CASSPARGDSPLHF,TGTGCCAGCTCACCGGCCAGAGGGGATTCACCCCTCCACTTT
once,TRBJ2-2,TRBV4-3,NA,CASSQEARTGELFF,TGCGCCAGCAGCCAAGAGGCTCGCACCGGGGAGCTGTTTTTT
NA,TRBJ2-2,TRBV7-9,NA,CASSLAGWQGRYTGELFF,TGTGCCAGCAGCTTAGCGGGTTGGCAGGGGCGGTACACCGGGGAGCTGTTTTTT
NA,TRBJ2-3,TRBV18,TRBD1,CASSPTGADTQYF,TGTGCCAGCTCCCCGACAGGGGCAGATACGCAGTATTTT
NA,TRBJ2-5,TRBV18,TRBD2,CASSRGGAGETQYF,TGTGCCAGCTCACGCGGGGGGGCCGGTGAGACCCAGTACTTC
once,TRBJ2-1,TRBV5-1,NA,CASSLVQSPNEQFF,TGCGCCAGCAGCTTGGTACAGAGCCCCAATGAGCAGTTCTTC